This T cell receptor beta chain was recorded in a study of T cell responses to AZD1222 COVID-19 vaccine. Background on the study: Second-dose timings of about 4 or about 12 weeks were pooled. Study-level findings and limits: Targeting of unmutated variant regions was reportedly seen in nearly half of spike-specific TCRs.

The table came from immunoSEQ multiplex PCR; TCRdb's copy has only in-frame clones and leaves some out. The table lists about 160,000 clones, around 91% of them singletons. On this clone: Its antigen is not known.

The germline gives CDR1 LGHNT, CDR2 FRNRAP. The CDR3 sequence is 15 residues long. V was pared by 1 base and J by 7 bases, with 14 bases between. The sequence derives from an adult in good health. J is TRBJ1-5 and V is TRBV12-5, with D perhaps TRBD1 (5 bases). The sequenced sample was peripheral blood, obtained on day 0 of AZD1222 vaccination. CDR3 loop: CASGLDQWGYQPQHF. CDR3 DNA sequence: TGTGCTAGTGGTTTGGACCAGTGGGGGTACCAGCCCCAGCATTTT.